This entry describes one T cell receptor (beta chain). Only in-frame clones appear in the TCRdb table, and some are missing; sequencing was by immunoSEQ multiplex PCR. The table shows around 250,000 clones, with around 88% occurring only once. The CDR3 has 12 residues. The V gene lost 7 bases and the J gene lost 4 bases, with 8 bases spanning the gap. Germline V CDR1 and CDR2: LNHDA, SQIVND (reference sequence). These data are taken from a study of Ad26.COV2.S vaccination and SARS-CoV-2 variants. Stated treatment: roughly 19 received Ad26.COV2.S at low or high dose, single or two shots; 5 received placebo; per-sample allocation not given. The investigators took samples on day 63 after the first vaccine or placebo injection.

The chain uses TRBV19 and TRBJ1-5; D call uncertain. This material consisted of peripheral blood, taken in a trial of Ad26.COV2.S vaccine versus placebo. The source of this sequence is a person aged 18-65 years who received the Ad26.COV2.S COVID-19 vaccine or a placebo. The CDR3 spells CASMGLNQPQHF. Written as DNA, the CDR3 is TGTGCCAGTATGGGCCTGAATCAGCCCCAGCATTTT.